This entry lists 27 T cell receptor beta chains sequenced from one sample in a study of cytomegalovirus exposure and HLA in healthy donors. This PCR relied on a set of 60 Vbeta primers and 13 Jbeta primers. Assay: immunoSEQ multiplex PCR; the TCRdb copy retains only in-frame clones and omits some. In all, the sample yields 85,000 or so clones. Sequenced sample: PBMCs. Receptors originate from a woman in her 30s in good health and CMV-seronegative.

V is TRBV11-2 and J is TRBJ1-2; 8 bases agree with TRBD1. The V and J ends lost 1 base and 8 bases, in that order; junction bases with no gene match: 3. Germline V CDR1 and CDR2: SGHAT, FQNNGV. This CDR3 has 13 residues. The CDR3 spells CASSLVQGGGYTF. DNA for the CDR3: TGTGCCAGCAGCTTAGTACAGGGGGGGGGCTACACCTTC.

The chain has TRBV7-9 and TRBJ2-7, with a weak D call TRBD2 (6 bases). Trimming stripped 4 bases from V and 5 bases from J, with 9 bases between. This CDR3 contains 12 residues. Germline loops: CDR1 SEHNR, CDR2 FQNEAQ (reference sequence). Here the CDR3 reads CASSSGLNEQYF. Written as DNA, the CDR3 is TGTGCCAGCAGCTCGGGACTCAACGAGCAGTACTTC.

The chain couples TRBV7-8 to TRBJ2-3; 9 positions agree with TRBD1. Germline trimming cut 1 base from V and 5 bases from J; bases unmatched to any gene: 7. The CDR3 sequence is 16 residues long. Germline V gene data show CDR1 as SGHVS and CDR2 as FQNEAQ. CDR3 DNA: TGTGCCAGCAGCTTAGGAGGACAGGGGTCAGGAGATACGCAGTATTTT. Encoded protein: CASSLGGQGSGDTQYF.

For the CDR3, the DNA is TGTGCCAGCAGCCCGCACCGGGGACAAACCCCCACCGGGGAGCTGTTTTTT. Translating gives CASSPHRGQTPTGELFF. V and J are TRBV11-2 and TRBJ2-2; D is possibly TRBD1 (6 bases). The CDR3 consists of 17 residues. V gave up 5 bases and J gave up 4 bases, with 20 bases separating them. CDR1 and CDR2 (germline): SGHAT, FQNNGV. Combining the CDR3 with reference TRBV11-2 and TRBJ2-2 gives the whole variable domain EAGVAQSPRYKIIEKRQSVAFWCNPISGHATLYWYQQILGQGPKLLIQFQNNGVVDDSQLPKDRFSAERLKGVDSTLKIQPAKLEDSAVYLCASSPHRGQTPTGELFFGEGSRLTVL.

CDR3 protein: CASSPRRDRVHGYTF. The CDR3 DNA sequence: TGTGCCAGCAGTCCTCGGAGGGACAGGGTGCATGGCTACACCTTC. The J gene is TRBJ1-2, the V gene TRBV6-1, with 9 bases fitting TRBD1. J was trimmed by 6 bases and V by 5 bases; bases with no gene match: 10. The CDR3 extends over 15 amino acids. The V gene's germline CDR1 is MNHNS and CDR2 SASEGT.

This sequence joins TRBV30 and TRBJ1-2, with 10 nucleotides matching TRBD1. V was pared by 7 bases and J by 8 bases, with 13 bases of the junction left unmatched. The CDR3 length is 14 residues. CDR1 is GTSNPN, CDR2 SVGIG, per germline (reference sequence). CDR3 sequence: CAYLRDRGLGGYTF. CDR3 DNA sequence: TGTGCCTACCTTAGGGACAGGGGACTCGGGGGCTACACCTTC.

As DNA, the CDR3 is TGCAGCGTTGCATCCCAGCGCTCTGGAAACACCATATATTTT. This encodes CSVASQRSGNTIYF. This rearrangement joins TRBV29-1 to TRBJ1-3; D not certain. The CDR3 covers 14 residues. V lost 4 bases and J lost 0, with 10 bases in between. From germline, CDR1 is SQVTM and CDR2 ANQGSEA.

With respect to this clone: At one end the junction does not follow the germline gene, possibly because of a read error. The CDR3 region has the DNA TGTGCCGGGAGCCAAGAAAGGGACAGTACCTACGAGCAGTACTTC. Translating gives CAGSQERDSTYEQYF. J is TRBJ2-7 and V is TRBV30, with 7 bases that match TRBD1. Germline V gives CDR1 GTSNPN, CDR2 SVGIG (reference sequence). This CDR3 has 15 amino acids.

Here the CDR3 DNA reads TGCGCCAGCAGCTTAGACAGCTTCTATGGCTACACCTTC. Translated: CASSLDSFYGYTF. The chain combines TRBV5-1 with TRBJ1-2, with TRBD1 as a possible D gene (5 bases). CDR1 and CDR2 (germline): SGHRS, YFSETQ. CDR3 length equals 13 residues. V was trimmed by 2 bases and J by 4 bases, leaving 9 bases between them.

The V call is TRBV18, the J call TRBJ1-1, with D tentatively TRBD1 (5 bases). V was trimmed by 6 bases and J by 10 bases, leaving 15 bases between them. Germline CDR1 reads KGHSH; CDR2 reads LQKENI. CDR3 length: 12 residues. CDR3 in amino acids: CASSGTAVGAFF. The CDR3 DNA sequence: TGTGCCAGCTCCGGGACTGCCGTGGGAGCTTTCTTT.

V and J are TRBV5-1 and TRBJ1-2; D possibly corresponds to TRBD1 (5 bases). V was trimmed by 4 bases and J by 4 bases, leaving 14 bases between them. CDR3 length: 14 residues. In germline, CDR1 is SGHRS, CDR2 YFSETQ. CDR3 region: CASSPSGNGYGYTF. CDR3 nucleotides: TGCGCCAGCAGCCCCTCAGGGAATGGCTATGGCTACACCTTC.

The chain employs TRBV7-2 and TRBJ2-3; weak D call: TRBD1 (6 bases). Per the germline V gene, CDR1 is SGHTA and CDR2 is FQGNSA. V was clipped by 6 bases and J by 6 bases, with 10 bases between them. This CDR3 is 12 amino acids long. The CDR3 DNA reads as TGTGCCAGCAGTCTAGACAGGGATACGCAGTATTTT. Translating it yields CASSLDRDTQYF.

CDR3 loop: CASSRERVGQNTEAFF. DNA of the CDR3: TGTGCCAGCAGTAGGGAGAGGGTTGGTCAGAACACTGAAGCTTTCTTT. This chain connects TRBV2 to TRBJ1-1; no clear D gene. This CDR3 has 16 residues. V was cut by 5 bases and J by 1 base, with 17 bases left in between. Germline V gene sequence: CDR1 SNHLY, CDR2 FYNNEI.

The chain employs TRBV28 and TRBJ2-7; D remains unclear. The V gene lost 3 bases and the J gene lost 1 base, with 10 bases spanning the gap. This CDR3 region has 14 residues. Germline CDR1 reads MDHEN; CDR2 reads SYDVKM. The DNA of the CDR3 is TGTGCCAGCAGTTTTCCCACGGTATCCTACGAGCAGTACTTC. This gives the protein CASSFPTVSYEQYF.

On this clone: The CDR3 does not close with the conserved phenylalanine or tryptophan, likely indicating a read error. V and J are TRBV30 and TRBJ1-2, with TRBD1 identical over 7 bases. Losses at the gene ends were 7 bases for V and 5 bases for J; bases not matched to a gene: 16. This CDR3 comprises 15 residues. Germline V lookup: CDR1 GTSNPN, CDR2 SVGIG (reference sequence). CDR3 residues: CAYHPRQGVEYGYTS. The CDR3 nucleotides read TGTGCCTACCACCCTCGACAGGGAGTGGAATATGGCTACACCTCC.

The V gene is TRBV15, the J gene TRBJ1-6, with a possible D match to TRBD1 (6 bases). Trimming took 0 bases from V and 7 from J, leaving 13 bases between them. CDR3 length: 16 residues. Germline loops: CDR1 LNHNV, CDR2 YYDKDF (reference sequence). The CDR3 DNA sequence: TGTGCCACCAGCAGAGAGGGCGCAGGGGCAAATTCACCCCTCCACTTT. This translates into CATSREGAGANSPLHF.

V and J are TRBV18 and TRBJ2-7, with 7 bases matching TRBD2. There are 14 residues in the CDR3. V was clipped by 4 bases and J by 2 bases; unmatched bases: 5. Germline values: CDR1 KGHSH, CDR2 LQKENI. This chain's CDR3 is CASSQRGLAYEQYF. Here the CDR3 DNA reads TGTGCCAGCTCACAGCGGGGTCTGGCCTACGAGCAGTACTTC.

This chain joins TRBV25-1 and TRBJ2-2; 11 bases are shared with TRBD1. The germline V gene has CDR1 MGHDK and CDR2 SYGVNS. The trim removed 4 bases at V and 5 bases at J, leaving 6 bases unmatched. The CDR3 covers 16 residues. The chain's CDR3 is CASSGAGQGVTGELFF. CDR3 bases: TGTGCCAGCAGTGGGGCGGGACAGGGGGTGACCGGGGAGCTGTTTTTT.

About this clone itself: Compared with germline, one end of the junction differs, possibly owing to a read error. The rearrangement links TRBV30 to TRBJ2-7, with 7 positions matching TRBD2. CDR3 length equals 15 residues. CDR1 is GTSNPN, CDR2 SVGIG, per germline (reference sequence). Written as DNA, the CDR3 is TGTGCCGGGAGTCAAGGGAGGGGATTCTCCTACGAGCAGTACTTC. Translated, it gives CAGSQGRGFSYEQYF.

A note on this clone: This specimen includes other DNA sequences encoding the same CDR3. The CDR3 region is CASRPRGGTEAFF. In nucleotides, the CDR3 is TGTGCCAGCAGGCCAAGGGGAGGCACTGAAGCTTTCTTT. The J gene is TRBJ1-1, the V gene TRBV6-5, with TRBD1 as a possible D gene (5 bases). V lost 6 bases to trimming and J lost 4 bases, with 12 bases between them. The CDR3 has 13 amino acids. The germline CDR1 and CDR2 sequences are MNHEY and SVGAGI.

The V and J genes are TRBV7-2 and TRBJ1-1; no firm D call. Germline V gene lookup returns CDR1 SGHTA and CDR2 FQGNSA. Trimming removed 5 bases from V and 7 bases from J, with 17 bases in between. CDR3 length: 14 residues. The CDR3 protein is CASSPILWGGEAFF. The CDR3 region has the DNA TGTGCCAGCAGCCCCATCCTTTGGGGAGGTGAAGCTTTCTTT.

Here the CDR3 DNA reads TGTGCCAGCAGTCCCGGACAGGGGTCCTACAATGAGCAGTTCTTC. It is translated as CASSPGQGSYNEQFF. The V and J genes are TRBV7-2 and TRBJ2-1; 9 bases match TRBD1. Germline V CDR1 and CDR2: SGHTA, FQGNSA. The V and J ends lost 6 bases and 1 base, in that order; junction bases with no gene match: 4. The CDR3 consists of 15 residues.

The J gene is TRBJ2-7, the V gene TRBV5-1, with TRBD2 as a possible D gene (7 bases). Germline lookup yields CDR1 SGHRS and CDR2 YFSETQ. The V gene lost 1 base and the J gene lost 7 bases, with 15 bases spanning the gap. The CDR3 has 14 residues. In nucleotides, the CDR3 is TGCGCCAGCAGCTTGTACGGAGGGAGGGGGGAGCAGTACTTC. Translating it yields CASSLYGGRGEQYF.

A remark on this clone: An end of the junction does not agree with germline; a read error may underlie this. The CDR3 region is CASSQGRGLAGGSSDNEQFF. CDR3 bases: TGTGCCAGCAGCCAAGGCCGGGGACTAGCGGGAGGGAGCTCCGACAATGAGCAGTTCTTC. This chain connects TRBV4-2 to TRBJ2-1, with 16 bases lining up with TRBD2. The CDR3 extends over 20 amino acids. From germline, CDR1 is LGHNA and CDR2 YNFKEQ.

The chain is built from TRBV30 and TRBJ1-1, with 8 nucleotides matching TRBD1. V shed 8 bases and J 4 bases; nucleotides not matched to a gene: 6. The germline gives CDR1 GTSNPN, CDR2 SVGIG (reference sequence). This CDR3 has 12 residues. In DNA form, the CDR3 reads TGTGCCGGAGGACAGGGAGGCACTGAAGCTTTCTTT. As protein: CAGGQGGTEAFF.

The chain combines TRBV7-6 with TRBJ2-2, with 11 bases that match TRBD2. V dropped 1 base and J dropped 6; count of bases not matched to a gene: 1. Germline assignment: CDR1 SGHVS and CDR2 FNYEAQ. CDR3 length: 15 amino acids. The CDR3 nucleotides are TGTGCCAGCAGCTTAGTGGGACTAGCGGCCGGGGAGCTGTTTTTT. It translates to CASSLVGLAAGELFF.

The V gene is TRBV18, the J gene TRBJ2-7; possibly TRBD2 for D (5 bases). Germline CDR1 reads KGHSH; CDR2 reads LQKENI. V lost 5 bases, J lost 2 bases, and 13 bases lay in between. This CDR3 is 14 amino acids long. The CDR3: CASSVDSIAYEQYF. CDR3 bases: TGTGCCAGCTCAGTGGACTCCATCGCCTACGAGCAGTACTTC.